The 18 T cell receptor beta chains listed next were all sequenced from one sample in a study of tumor and adjacent non-tumor tissue in lung cancer. TCRbeta libraries were built with three rounds of nested PCR, modified from ARM-PCR. TCRdb recomputed calls from the multiplex PCR reads with MiXCR, one row per CDR3 protein. The repertoire holds around 140,000 distinct CDR3 sequences, with around 65% as singletons. No cell sorting was done before RNA was extracted from the tissue. Specimen: lung tumor tissue. These receptors all stem from a man aged 55 to 70 with small cell lung cancer.

As regards this clonotype: The missing conserved phenylalanine or tryptophan at the end of this CDR3 makes a read error likely. The chain combines TRBV20-1 with TRBJ1-5, with a possible D match to TRBD1 (5 bases). This CDR3 spans 15 amino acids. Germline-derived CDR1 and CDR2 are DFQATT and SNEGSKA (reference sequence). Trimming left V 3 bases short and J 2 bases short, with 14 bases between. Here the CDR3 DNA reads TGCAGTGCTAGCAGGCAGGGAGGGTGCAATCAGCCCCAGCATCTT. Translating it yields CSASRQGGCNQPQHL.

Of note for this clonotype: At one end the junction does not follow the germline gene, possibly because of a read error. The CDR3, as DNA: TGTGCTAGCAGTGGCGCGAGGGGGTCCACAGATACCCAGTATTTT. Amino acids: CASSGARGSTDTQYF. The chain carries TRBV28 and TRBJ2-3; D perhaps matches TRBD1 (6 bases). The V gene's germline CDR1 is MDHEN and CDR2 SYDVKM. This CDR3 comprises 15 residues. Drawing the rest from reference TRBV28 and TRBJ2-3, the complete variable domain is DVKVTQSSRYLVKRTGEKVFLECVQDMDHENMFWYRQDPGLGLRLIYFSYDVKMKEKGDIPEGYSVSREKKERFSLILESASTNQTSMYLCASSGARGSTDTQYFGPGTRLTVL.

Points on this clonotype: This clone may be a read error of a much larger clone one base away. No conserved phenylalanine or tryptophan ends this CDR3, so it is likely a read error. The CDR3 loop reads CSASGKYGYTL. In DNA form, the CDR3 reads TGCAGTGCTAGCGGGAAATATGGCTACACCCTC. J is TRBJ1-2 and V is TRBV20-1; D ambiguous. Germline CDR1 is DFQATT and CDR2 is SNEGSKA (reference sequence). The CDR3 has 11 residues. V gave up 3 bases and J gave up 5 bases, with 7 bases separating them.

This clonotype was detected only a few times. The J gene is TRBJ2-5, the V gene TRBV24-1; a weak D match, TRBD2 (5 bases). The CDR3 runs 14 residues. V lost 1 base and J lost 7, with 12 bases in between. The germline V gene has CDR1 KGHDR and CDR2 SFDVKD. The CDR3: CATSDFPGSGTQYF. The DNA of the CDR3 is TGTGCCACCAGTGATTTTCCGGGGTCGGGGACCCAGTACTTC.

This clonotype turned up a few times. The V call is TRBV20-1, the J call TRBJ2-3; 13 bases map to TRBD2. V was pared by 6 bases and J by 3 bases, with 6 bases of the junction left unmatched. Germline V gives CDR1 DFQATT, CDR2 SNEGSKA (reference sequence). This CDR3 spans 15 amino acids. CDR3: CSADGLAGETDTQYF. CDR3 DNA sequence: TGCAGTGCCGACGGACTAGCGGGAGAGACAGATACGCAGTATTTT.

This clonotype was seen a single time. One junction end does not reproduce the germline sequence, and a read error may be involved. CDR3 amino acids: CASSARVGTPEAFF. The CDR3 DNA reads TGTGCCAGCAGTGCGCGGGTTGGAACCCCTGAAGCTTTCTTC. The chain combines TRBV6-1 with TRBJ1-1; D is ambiguous. The CDR3 runs to 14 residues. CDR1 and CDR2 (germline): MNHNS, SASEGT.

About this clonotype itself: A much larger clone differs from this one at a single base, so this may be a read error. This chain joins TRBV20-1 and TRBJ1-6; D remains unclear. The CDR3 is made up of 13 amino acids. Per the germline V gene, CDR1 is DFQATT and CDR2 is SNEGSKA (reference sequence). V lost 2 bases and J lost 8, with 10 bases in between. CDR3 nucleotide sequence: TGCAGTGCTAGATGGGGTCGCTATTCACCCCTCCACTTT. It translates to CSARWGRYSPLHF.

About this clonotype: One end of the junction is discordant with germline, which a read error may explain. The rearrangement uses TRBV11-2 and TRBJ2-7; D not certain. CDR3 length: 11 amino acids. CDR1 and CDR2 (germline): SGHAT, FQNNGV. The CDR3 DNA is TGTACCAGCACGTCCCAATACGAGCAGTATTTC. Encoded protein: CTSTSQYEQYF.

Only a few counts were recorded for this clonotype. One junction end disagrees with the germline gene, perhaps due to a read error. The chain carries TRBV6-5 and TRBJ2-5; D gene ambiguous. Germline CDR1 and CDR2: MNHEY and SVGAGI. The length of the CDR3 is 15 residues. This CDR3 is CANSYSGRDQETQYF. CDR3 nucleotides: TGTGCCAACAGTTACTCTGGCAGAGACCAAGAGACCCAGTACTTC.

With regard to this clonotype: A junction end diverges from the germline sequence, so it may reflect a read error. The V call is TRBV4-2, the J call TRBJ2-5, with D possibly being TRBD2 (5 bases). The CDR3 spans 14 residues. Germline V gene data show CDR1 as LGHNA and CDR2 as YNFKEQ. The CDR3 loop is CTSSQDGSLQTQYF. As DNA, the CDR3 is TGTACCAGCAGCCAAGATGGGAGCCTACAGACCCAGTACTTC.

The chain joins TRBV20-1 to TRBJ2-1; D is unresolved. TRBJ2-7 explains the end of the DNA better; the J call may be wrong. The CDR3 consists of 13 residues. Germline V CDR1 and CDR2: DFQATT, SNEGSKA (reference sequence). Here the CDR3 DNA reads TGCAGTGCTAGCGACTCTAAGGAGACTGAGCAGTACTTC. Translation: CSASDSKETEQYF.

The table lists this clonotype with a count of one. The junction departs from germline at one end; a sequencing error may be responsible. This sequence joins TRBV4-1 and TRBJ1-1, with D tentatively TRBD1 (6 bases). Per germline, CDR1 MGHRA and CDR2 YSYEKL. CDR3 length equals 14 residues. The CDR3 sequence is CVSSQQQGSTETFF. Written as DNA, the CDR3 is TGCGTCAGCAGCCAACAGCAGGGGAGTACTGAAACTTTCTTT.

This clonotype came up a few times. The chain recombines TRBV4-2 with TRBJ1-2, with D perhaps TRBD1 (5 bases). Trimming removed 0 bases from V and 4 bases from J, with 12 bases in between. There are 15 residues in the CDR3. Germline CDR1 and CDR2: LGHNA and YNFKEQ. The CDR3 is CASSQDGGVGYGYTF. The CDR3 bases are TGTGCCAGCAGCCAAGATGGGGGAGTCGGCTATGGCTACACCTTC.

For this clonotype: Compared with germline, one end of the junction differs, possibly owing to a read error. The V and J genes are TRBV11-2 and TRBJ1-1; no firm D call. CDR3 length: 13 residues. The germline CDR1 and CDR2 sequences are SGHAT and FQNNGV. The CDR3 here is CAGSPRSEPEAFF. The CDR3 DNA reads TGTGCCGGCAGCCCTCGAAGTGAGCCTGAAGCCTTCTTT.

For this clonotype: Since a much larger clone is just one base distant, this may be a read error. The CDR3: CSAETSFDEQFF. CDR3 bases: TGCAGTGCCGAGACTAGCTTCGATGAGCAGTTCTTC. V is TRBV20-1 and J is TRBJ2-1; TRBD2 matches at 7 bases. Germline assignment: CDR1 DFQATT and CDR2 SNEGSKA (reference sequence). Unmatched junction bases numbered 7, after V lost 6 bases and J lost 8 bases. This CDR3 region has 12 residues.

The table lists this clonotype with a few counts. V usage is TRBV24-1 and J usage is TRBJ2-1; the match to TRBD1 covers 10 bases. Germline CDR1 is KGHDR and CDR2 is SFDVKD. The CDR3 is made up of 14 amino acids. After removal of 7 bases from V and 6 bases from J, the junction contained 5 bases not matched to a gene. Written as DNA, the CDR3 is TGTGCCACCAGATCGGGACAGGGGTTCAATGAGCAGTTCTTC. This encodes CATRSGQGFNEQFF.

The genes are TRBV12-3 or TRBV12-4 and TRBJ2-2, with 9 bases aligning to TRBD1. The CDR3 has 16 residues. J gave up 5 bases and V 7 bases, and 11 bases lay outside the gene matches. The CDR3 coding sequence is TGTGCCAGCAAAAGGGGACAGGGAATTCCGACCGGGGAGCTGTTTTTT. It encodes CASKRGQGIPTGELFF.

Ten or more counts support this clonotype. The chain carries TRBV7-9 and TRBJ2-7; D gene ambiguous. Germline CDR1 is SEHNR and CDR2 is FQNEAQ (reference sequence). The CDR3 loop spans 13 amino acids. V dropped 5 bases and J dropped 2 bases, with 10 bases sitting between them. This CDR3 is CASSRRETYEQYF. CDR3 DNA: TGTGCCAGCAGCCGCAGAGAGACCTACGAGCAGTACTTC.